The 23 T cell receptor beta chains presented below share a single source sample, sequenced in a study of CD8 T cells in ankylosing spondylitis. TCRdb reprocessed the 5' RACE reads with MiXCR, giving one entry per CDR3 protein. Of some 130,000 distinct CDR3 sequences listed, roughly 6.6% were seen once; the top ten hold under 15%. Source material: blood, either unsorted or a sorted T cell fraction (not recorded which). The origin of the receptors is a female donor with ankylosing spondylitis or in good health (not recorded which).

The chain employs TRBV19 and TRBJ2-2; D is undetermined. The CDR3 sequence is 14 residues long. V dropped 3 bases and J dropped 6 bases, with 11 bases sitting between them. Germline V gene sequence: CDR1 LNHDA, CDR2 SQIVND (reference sequence). In nucleotides, the CDR3 is TGTGCCAGTAGTATCCCCTCCGCCGCCGGGGAGCTGTTTTTT. Translated: CASSIPSAAGELFF.

This clonotype was counted many times. A junction boundary mismatches the germline segment, possibly from a read error. The chain joins TRBV27 to TRBJ1-2; weak D call: TRBD1 (6 bases). The CDR3 runs to 14 residues. CDR1 and CDR2 from the germline V gene are MNHEY and SMNVEV (reference sequence). The CDR3 spells CASSFSGQRRAFSF. The CDR3 region has the DNA TGTGCCAGCAGTTTTTCGGGACAAAGGAGAGCCTTCTCCTTC.

This clonotype was counted at least ten times. V usage is TRBV6-5 and J usage is TRBJ1-2; 7 bases agree with TRBD1. CDR1 is MNHEY, CDR2 SVGAGI, per germline. The V and J ends lost 0 bases and 4 bases, in that order; junction bases with no gene match: 2. The CDR3 is made up of 14 amino acids. In DNA form, the CDR3 reads TGTGCCAGCAGTTACTCAGGGGGCGGCTATGGCTACACCTTC. Its protein is CASSYSGGGYGYTF.

This clonotype was observed a handful of times. This chain uses TRBV4-1 with TRBJ1-5; D might be TRBD1 (6 bases). CDR1 and CDR2 (germline): MGHRA, YSYEKL. The V end lost 0 bases, the J end lost 2 bases, and 11 bases lay between the germline ends. The CDR3 sequence is 16 residues long. The CDR3 sequence is CASSQDRGAGNQPQHF. CDR3 nucleotides: TGCGCCAGCAGCCAAGATCGGGGGGCTGGCAATCAGCCCCAGCATTTT.

The J gene is TRBJ1-1, the V gene TRBV5-6; D is unclear. The CDR3 covers 14 residues. The V end was cut by 0 bases, the J end by 1 base, with 7 bases between. Germline V gene data show CDR1 as SGHDT and CDR2 as YYEEEE. The CDR3 spells CASSLEAANTEAFF. As DNA, the CDR3 is TGTGCCAGCAGCTTGGAGGCGGCGAACACTGAAGCTTTCTTT. The full variable domain, with the rest looked up from reference TRBV5-6 and TRBJ1-1, is DAGVTQSPTHLIKTRGQQVTLRCSPKSGHDTVSWYQQALGQGPQFIFQYYEEEERQRGNFPDRFSGHQFPNYSSELNVNALLLGDSALYLCASSLEAANTEAFFGQGTRLTVV.

In this sample, this clonotype turned up many times. The V call is TRBV20-1, the J call TRBJ1-1; 10 bases map to TRBD1. The CDR3 has 17 residues. V lost 0 bases, J lost 1 base, and 8 bases stayed unmatched. Germline-derived CDR1 and CDR2 are DFQATT and SNEGSKA (reference sequence). The CDR3 DNA reads as TGCAGTGCTAGAGATAGGGACAGGGGCGATTGGAACACTGAAGCTTTCTTT. Encoded protein: CSARDRDRGDWNTEAFF.

This clonotype was seen ten or more times. V usage is TRBV27 and J usage is TRBJ1-4; D gene uncertain. Trimming pared 3 bases from V and 7 bases from J, leaving 9 bases between. The germline CDR1 and CDR2 sequences are MNHEY and SMNVEV (reference sequence). The CDR3 contains 13 residues. CDR3 sequence (DNA): TGTGCCAGCAGTTTGGTGGGAGGTGAAAAACTGTTTTTT. It specifies CASSLVGGEKLFF.

This clonotype was picked up many times. The chain has TRBV20-1 and TRBJ1-3; possible D gene TRBD1, 5 bases. CDR1 and CDR2 from the germline V gene are DFQATT and SNEGSKA (reference sequence). V was pared by 3 bases and J by 0 bases, with 12 bases between. This CDR3 is 15 amino acids long. This CDR3 reads CSARRDGGSGNTIYF. The CDR3 DNA is TGCAGTGCTAGGAGGGACGGTGGCTCTGGAAACACCATATATTTT.

This clonotype was seen at least ten times. The CDR3 loop reads CSASNMSGGPHEQFF. The DNA for the CDR3 is TGCAGTGCTAGTAACATGTCGGGGGGGCCGCATGAGCAGTTCTTC. The rearrangement uses TRBV20-1 and TRBJ2-1, with TRBD2 identical over 8 bases. The CDR3 is 15 residues long. Looked up from germline, CDR1 is DFQATT and CDR2 is SNEGSKA (reference sequence). With 3 bases clipped from V and 8 bases from J, the junction kept 12 bases outside the gene matches.

Ten or more counts support this clonotype. The chain couples TRBV5-1 to TRBJ2-5; D gene uncertain. CDR1 is SGHRS and CDR2 is YFSETQ in the germline V gene. CDR3 length: 14 amino acids. V was clipped by 0 bases and J by 2 bases, with 8 bases between them. The CDR3 region is CASSLDVGQETQYF. Written as DNA, the CDR3 is TGCGCCAGCAGCTTGGATGTAGGGCAAGAGACCCAGTACTTC.

This clonotype showed up many times. The chain couples TRBV6-1 to TRBJ2-3; a weak D match, TRBD2 (5 bases). V lost 6 bases to trimming and J lost 2 bases, with 12 bases between them. Germline loops: CDR1 MNHNS, CDR2 SASEGT. This CDR3 has 14 amino acids. CDR3 DNA: TGTGCCAGCAGCCCCGGGGATCTCACAGATACGCAGTATTTT. The encoded protein is CASSPGDLTDTQYF.

This clonotype was recorded at least ten times. The rearrangement uses TRBV11-2 and TRBJ2-7; tentative D call: TRBD1 (6 bases). Germline CDR1 SGHAT, CDR2 FQNNGV. This CDR3 contains 13 residues. Trimming left V 5 bases short and J 10 bases short, with 18 bases between. CDR3 nucleotide sequence: TGTGCCAGCAGCCCCGGGACAACACTCGATCAGTACTTC. Protein product: CASSPGTTLDQYF.

The gene calls are TRBV20-1 and TRBJ2-5; TRBD2 aligns across 10 bases. The trim removed 2 bases at V and 1 base at J, leaving 7 bases unmatched. This CDR3 spans 16 amino acids. CDR1 and CDR2 from the germline V gene are DFQATT and SNEGSKA (reference sequence). CDR3 bases: TGCAGTGCTAGAACTCCTAGCGGGGGAGCCCAAGAGACCCAGTACTTC. Residues: CSARTPSGGAQETQYF.

With regard to this clonotype: A much larger clone is a single base away; this may be a read error. The rearrangement uses TRBV10-2 and TRBJ1-2, with D hard to call. The CDR3 runs to 14 residues. Looked up from germline, CDR1 is WSHSY and CDR2 is SAAADI. The CDR3 region is CTSTETGGIGGYTF. CDR3 sequence (DNA): TGCACCAGCACCGAGACCGGAGGGATAGGCGGCTACACCTTC.

This clonotype appeared many times. The chain carries TRBV12-3 or TRBV12-4 and TRBJ2-7; TRBD2 matches at 13 bases. The CDR3 loop spans 15 amino acids. Trimming removed 6 bases from V and 2 bases from J; junction bases left unmatched: 4. CDR3: CASSDGTSGAYEQYF. The CDR3 DNA sequence: TGTGCCAGCAGCGATGGGACTAGCGGGGCCTACGAGCAGTACTTC.

This clonotype appeared a few times. The chain recombines TRBV20-1 with TRBJ2-5; D is possibly TRBD1 (5 bases). This CDR3 spans 12 amino acids. V gave up 1 base and J gave up 2 bases, with 5 bases separating them. Germline V gives CDR1 DFQATT, CDR2 SNEGSKA (reference sequence). CDR3 sequence reads: CSARAGQETQYF. In nucleotides, the CDR3 is TGCAGTGCTAGAGCAGGGCAAGAGACCCAGTACTTC.

This clonotype occurred many times. The gene calls are TRBV29-1 and TRBJ2-2; D is undetermined. The CDR3 is 14 residues long. Per the germline V gene, CDR1 is SQVTM and CDR2 is ANQGSEA. V lost 2 bases and J 0 bases, leaving 7 bases between the germline ends. DNA for the CDR3: TGCAGCGTTGAACCAGAACCGAACACCGGGGAGCTGTTTTTT. It yields the protein CSVEPEPNTGELFF.

This clonotype appeared many times. V usage is TRBV5-1 and J usage is TRBJ2-1; 12 bases agree with TRBD2. CDR1 is SGHRS and CDR2 is YFSETQ in the germline V gene. The CDR3 loop spans 18 amino acids. J gave up 1 base and V 5 bases, and 10 bases lay outside the gene matches. The CDR3 sequence is CASRATSGGTISYNEQFF. CDR3 DNA sequence: TGCGCCAGCAGGGCGACTAGCGGGGGCACAATATCCTACAATGAGCAGTTCTTC.

The table lists this clonotype with many counts. The chain links TRBV28 to TRBJ2-3; TRBD1 might be the D (6 bases). The CDR3 sequence is 16 residues long. Germline loops: CDR1 MDHEN, CDR2 SYDVKM. Trimming stripped 4 bases from V and 2 bases from J, with 16 bases between. The CDR3 region is CASSSGVLLLTDTQYF. For the CDR3, the DNA is TGTGCCAGCAGTTCAGGGGTCCTATTGCTCACAGATACGCAGTATTTT.

This clonotype was counted at least ten times. The chain combines TRBV12-3 or TRBV12-4 with TRBJ2-7; D perhaps matches TRBD2 (5 bases). The V end lost 5 bases, the J end lost 0 bases, and 11 bases lay between the germline ends. The CDR3 extends over 14 amino acids. The chain's CDR3 is CASSRDTYSYEQYF. The CDR3 DNA is TGTGCCAGCAGTCGGGATACTTACTCCTACGAGCAGTACTTC.

Comments on this clonotype: It may be a read error: a sequence one base away is much more abundant. The chain carries TRBV7-2 and TRBJ2-3, with 11 nucleotides matching TRBD2. V shed 4 bases and J 2 bases; nucleotides not matched to a gene: 5. The germline gives CDR1 SGHTA, CDR2 FQGNSA. The CDR3 covers 16 residues. CDR3 coding DNA: TGTGCCAGCAGCTCAAGACTAGCGGGGTCCACAGATACGCAGTATTTT. Residues: CASSSRLAGSTDTQYF.

This clonotype was found many times. The chain carries TRBV4-2 and TRBJ2-5; possibly TRBD1 or TRBD2 for D (5 bases each). The germline V gene encodes CDR1 LGHNA and CDR2 YNFKEQ. V was cut by 4 bases and J by 4 bases, with 16 bases left in between. This CDR3 has 15 amino acids. CDR3 loop: CASSLRDRSGETQYF. DNA for the CDR3: TGTGCCAGCAGCCTCCGGGACCGAAGCGGAGAGACCCAGTACTTC.

The chain has TRBV30 and TRBJ2-7; 7 nucleotides agree with TRBD1. CDR1 is GTSNPN, CDR2 SVGIG, per germline (reference sequence). After removal of 7 bases from V and 4 bases from J, the junction contained 13 bases not matched to a gene. This CDR3 is built from 14 residues. The CDR3 DNA reads as TGTGCCTCTCGTGGGCAGGGGGACCGGTACGAGCAGTACTTC. It specifies CASRGQGDRYEQYF.